The entry below gives a single T cell receptor (beta chain) sequence along with its context. Its antigen is currently not known. There are no base qualities to consult, and no much larger clone falls within one base. The sample comes from a study of blood T cell repertoires in COVID-19 (dated by TCRdb to 2019 to 2021). As for the study more broadly: Samples from collaborators originated in the United States, Italy and Spain and spanned both the acute and convalescent phases of COVID-19. The prospective study material was composed of cDNA or gDNA derived from T cells, B-cell-depleted T cells, or PBMCs. The dataset comprised deeply sampled blood TCRbeta repertoires from subjects exposed to, actively infected with, or recovered from COVID-19. The repertoires were released in a freely available public database intended as a resource for research on the immune response to SARS-CoV-2. Samples came from the ongoing ImmuneRACE study (first 160 participants) plus 1,254 subjects from 6 global collaborators. Nearly every sample came with metadata listing a de-identified subject ID, COVID-19 status, age in years and sex. Where available, HLA class I and class II types were taken from metadata supplied by the sample provider and were not determined by assay-based typing.

Participants in the prospective study were enrolled through a virtual design, were aged about 18 to 100 years, and lived in roughly 26 United States geographic areas. To assign participants to cohorts, the prospective study relied on clinical history that participants themselves reported in a screening survey and a study questionnaire. Recovered participants in ImmuneRACE Cohort 3 were defined as having two consecutive negative NP/OP PCR tests, clearance from a healthcare professional, or resolution of symptoms. In the prospective study, whole blood, serum and a nasopharyngeal or oropharyngeal swab were collected from each participant by mobile phlebotomists. Prospective study participants could optionally give additional blood draws and questionnaires over an approximately two-month period. Before DNA extraction, prospective study blood samples were shipped either frozen or at room temperature.

On the study overall, not on this receptor specifically: How much clinical and demographic metadata was included differed by source and by participant, and the metadata was provided uncurated.

V is reduced by 8 bases and J by 4 bases, leaving a spacing of 6 bases between them. There are 11 amino acids in the CDR3, from cysteine to phenylalanine inclusive. Only the CDR3 region is kept as DNA, spanning 33 bases read in frame from base 1. The germline V gene sets CDR1 to ENHRY and CDR2 to SYGVKD. The immunoSEQ Assay, a bias-controlled multiplex PCR, was used to amplify TCRbeta CDR3 regions from genomic DNA. The authors' pipeline ran thus. Nucleated cell counts per sample were estimated from amplification of reference gene primers within the assay. To quantify the absolute abundance of each unique TCRbeta CDR3 rearrangement, sequence reads were collapsed and filtered. For each sample, productive Simpson clonality was calculated by taking the square root of Simpson's diversity index across productive rearrangements. The table comes from immuneACCESS by way of TCRdb, which keeps in-frame sequences with V and J called. Part of the clones is missing from these tables; in studies checked, under half for an unresolved V gene and the rest for unknown reasons. V and J calls and clone size follow that table, whereas D and trimming were derived from the DNA. This sample lists roughly 300,000 clones; around 87% were detected once. The ten largest clones take up roughly 5.3% of the sample.

The material sequenced was PBMCs or T cells enriched from blood (not recorded which). The chain joins TRBV10-3 to TRBJ1-3, with the D gene uncertain. The receptor was isolated from a woman in her twenties or thirties who had recovered from COVID-19. The DNA reads as follows: TGTGCCATCGAAGCGGGAAACACCATATATTTT. The translation is CAIEAGNTIYF.